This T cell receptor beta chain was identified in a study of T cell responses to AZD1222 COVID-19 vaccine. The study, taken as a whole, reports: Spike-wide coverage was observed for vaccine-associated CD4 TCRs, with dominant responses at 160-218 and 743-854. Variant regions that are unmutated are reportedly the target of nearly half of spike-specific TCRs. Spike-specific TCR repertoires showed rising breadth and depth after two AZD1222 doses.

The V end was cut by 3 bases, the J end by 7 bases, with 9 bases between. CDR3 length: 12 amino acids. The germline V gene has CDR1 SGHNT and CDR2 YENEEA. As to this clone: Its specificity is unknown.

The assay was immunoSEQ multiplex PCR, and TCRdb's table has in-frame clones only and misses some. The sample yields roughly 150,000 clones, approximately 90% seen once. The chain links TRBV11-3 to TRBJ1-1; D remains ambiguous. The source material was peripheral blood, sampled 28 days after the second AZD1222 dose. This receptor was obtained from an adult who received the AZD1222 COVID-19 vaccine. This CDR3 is CASSFGAGEAFF. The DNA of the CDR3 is TGTGCCAGCAGCTTCGGCGCGGGTGAAGCTTTCTTT.